This T cell receptor beta chain came from a study of blood T cells in healthy people across ages. This clonotype was seen only once. Primed by a sample-barcoded 5' primer and a J-beta primer mix, a second PCR proceeded for roughly 7 to 11 cycles. TCRdb redid the calling of the 5' RACE reads with MiXCR, one entry per CDR3 protein. Among hundreds of thousands of distinct CDR3 sequences listed, roughly 24% were seen once. The V gene end was trimmed by 2 bases and the J gene end by 6 bases; junction bases not matched to a gene: 7. In germline, CDR1 is SGHTA, CDR2 FQGNSA. This CDR3 is 15 amino acids long. The same specimen was also included in a second study, on T cells of mothers and their children. That work states: The study sampled three healthy Caucasian mothers and their six children. In cDNA synthesis, all of the extracted RNA was used at roughly 1.5 ug per 15 ul. Slightly, though not significantly, more overlap was seen in related than in unrelated mother-child pairs.

This rearrangement joins TRBV7-2 to TRBJ2-3; 8 bases are shared with TRBD2. The TCR was taken from a boy aged 5-17 years in good health. The sequenced material came from blood. CDR3 amino acids: CASSLQREMGDTQYF. CDR3 coding DNA: TGTGCCAGCAGCTTACAGCGGGAGATGGGGGATACGCAGTATTTT.